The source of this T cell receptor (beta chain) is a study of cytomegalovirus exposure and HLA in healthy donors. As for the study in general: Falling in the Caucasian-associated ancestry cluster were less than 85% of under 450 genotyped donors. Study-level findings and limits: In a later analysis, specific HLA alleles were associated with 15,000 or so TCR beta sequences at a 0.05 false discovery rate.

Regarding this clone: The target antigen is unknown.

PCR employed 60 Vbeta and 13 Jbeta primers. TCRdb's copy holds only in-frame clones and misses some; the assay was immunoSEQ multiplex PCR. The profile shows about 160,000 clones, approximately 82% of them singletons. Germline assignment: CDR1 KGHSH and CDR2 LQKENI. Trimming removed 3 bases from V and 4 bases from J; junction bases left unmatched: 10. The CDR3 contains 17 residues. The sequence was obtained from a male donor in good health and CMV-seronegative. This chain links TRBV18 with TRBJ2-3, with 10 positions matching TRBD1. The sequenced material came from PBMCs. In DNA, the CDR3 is TGTGCCAGCTCACCGAAAGGACAGGGGGTTTGGCCAGATACGCAGTATTTT. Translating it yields CASSPKGQGVWPDTQYF.